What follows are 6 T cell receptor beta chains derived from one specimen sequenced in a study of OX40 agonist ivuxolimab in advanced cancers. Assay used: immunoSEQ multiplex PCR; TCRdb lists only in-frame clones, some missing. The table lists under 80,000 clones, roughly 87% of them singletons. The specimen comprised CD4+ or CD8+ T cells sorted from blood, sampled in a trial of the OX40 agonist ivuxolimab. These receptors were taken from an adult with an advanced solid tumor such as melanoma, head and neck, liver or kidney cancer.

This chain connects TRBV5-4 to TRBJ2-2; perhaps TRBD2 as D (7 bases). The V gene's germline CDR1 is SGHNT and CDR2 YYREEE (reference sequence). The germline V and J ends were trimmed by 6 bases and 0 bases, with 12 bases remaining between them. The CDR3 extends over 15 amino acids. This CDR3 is CASTRGGSNTGELFF. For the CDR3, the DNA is TGTGCCAGCACGAGGGGGGGGTCGAACACCGGGGAGCTGTTTTTT.

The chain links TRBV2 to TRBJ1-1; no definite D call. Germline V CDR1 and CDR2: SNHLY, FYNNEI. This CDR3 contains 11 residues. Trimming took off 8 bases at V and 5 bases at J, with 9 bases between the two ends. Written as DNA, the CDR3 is TGTGCCAGCGCGCTAGGGACTGAAGCTTTCTTT. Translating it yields CASALGTEAFF.

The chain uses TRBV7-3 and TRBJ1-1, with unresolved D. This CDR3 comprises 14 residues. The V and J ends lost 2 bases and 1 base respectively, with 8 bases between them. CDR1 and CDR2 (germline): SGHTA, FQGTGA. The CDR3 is CASSLLGSNTEAFF. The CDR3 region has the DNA TGTGCCAGCAGCTTATTAGGGTCGAACACTGAAGCTTTCTTT.

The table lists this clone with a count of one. CDR3 loop: CASSLATGVVEKLFF. Here the CDR3 DNA reads TGTGCCAGCAGCTTAGCAACAGGGGTTGTTGAAAAACTGTTTTTT. The chain couples TRBV7-2 to TRBJ1-4; TRBD1 agrees at 7 bases. This CDR3 has 15 residues. J gave up 7 bases and V 0 bases, and 5 bases lay outside the gene matches. Germline lookup yields CDR1 SGHTA and CDR2 FQGNSA.

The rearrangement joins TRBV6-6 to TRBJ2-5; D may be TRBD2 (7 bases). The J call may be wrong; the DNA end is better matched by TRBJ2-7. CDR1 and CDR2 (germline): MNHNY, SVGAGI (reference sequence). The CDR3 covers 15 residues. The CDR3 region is CASSYSGGGSYEQYF. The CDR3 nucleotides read TGTGCCAGCAGTTACTCCGGCGGGGGCAGCTACGAGCAGTACTTC.

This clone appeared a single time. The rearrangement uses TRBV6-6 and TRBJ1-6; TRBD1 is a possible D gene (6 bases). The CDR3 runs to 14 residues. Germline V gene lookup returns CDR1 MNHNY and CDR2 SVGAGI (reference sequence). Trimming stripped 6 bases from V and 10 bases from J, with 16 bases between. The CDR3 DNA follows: TGTGCCAGCAGACCACGGACAGAAGGCTCACCCCTCCACTTT. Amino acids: CASRPRTEGSPLHF.